This passage covers 25 T cell receptor beta chains from one sample sequenced in a study of lymphopenia after photon versus proton radiotherapy. Measured with immunoSEQ multiplex PCR; TCRdb has only the in-frame clones, and not every one. The sample carries tens of thousands of clones, 89% recorded once. The specimen was peripheral blood, collected from a patient treated with proton-based radiotherapy. These TCRs come from a woman in her seventies with pancreatic cancer. Some clones in this sample may be carry-over from other donors' samples.

The genes are TRBV7-2 and TRBJ1-5, with D possibly TRBD1 on 6 matching bases. This CDR3 is built from 13 residues. Germline V CDR1 and CDR2: SGHTA, FQGNSA. The V end lost 5 bases, the J end lost 5 bases, and 10 bases lay between the germline ends. The CDR3 region is CASSNNRDQPQHF. DNA for the CDR3: TGTGCCAGCAGCAACAACAGGGATCAGCCCCAGCATTTT.

The rearrangement joins TRBV5-1 to TRBJ2-7; D not certain. The germline V and J ends were trimmed by 4 bases and 2 bases, with 13 bases remaining between them. The CDR3 runs to 14 residues. The germline V gene encodes CDR1 SGHRS and CDR2 YFSETQ. CDR3 bases: TGCGCCAGCAGCCCTGGTTTGGGCACCTACGAGCAGTACTTC. This gives the protein CASSPGLGTYEQYF.

The V gene is TRBV5-1, the J gene TRBJ2-5; 7 bases are shared with TRBD2. CDR3 length equals 15 residues. With V trimmed by 7 bases and J by 0 bases, 9 bases remained unmatched. Germline V gene lookup returns CDR1 SGHRS and CDR2 YFSETQ. The CDR3 loop is CASSEWGRDQETQYF. The CDR3 nucleotides are TGCGCCAGCTCTGAGTGGGGGAGGGACCAAGAGACCCAGTACTTC.

The chain couples TRBV30 to TRBJ1-5; D remains unclear. In germline, CDR1 is GTSNPN, CDR2 SVGIG (reference sequence). Trimming shortened V by 2 bases and J by 3 bases, and 8 bases separated the two germline ends. The CDR3 has 13 residues. CDR3 nucleotides: TGTGCCTGGAGTTCGGGATTCAATCAGCCCCAGCATTTT. Translating it yields CAWSSGFNQPQHF.

In nucleotides, the CDR3 is TGTGCCAGCAGCTTAGAGGGGGGATCCTACAATGAGCAGTTCTTC. Translated, it gives CASSLEGGSYNEQFF. The rearrangement joins TRBV7-9 to TRBJ2-1; D might be TRBD1 or TRBD2, each matching 6 bases. Trimming pared 1 base from V and 1 base from J, leaving 8 bases between. CDR1 is SEHNR and CDR2 is FQNEAQ in the germline V gene (reference sequence). The CDR3 is 15 amino acids. Variable domain in full (rest from reference TRBV7-9 and TRBJ2-1): DTGVSQNPRHKITKRGQNVTFRCDPISEHNRLYWYRQTLGQGPEFLTYFQNEAQLEKSRLLSDRFSAERPKGSFSTLEIQRTEQGDSAMYLCASSLEGGSYNEQFFGPGTRLTVL.

This chain uses TRBV29-1 with TRBJ2-5; TRBD2 is a possible D gene (6 bases). CDR1 and CDR2 (germline): SQVTM, ANQGSEA. The CDR3 loop spans 13 amino acids. Deletions cut 6 bases from V and 4 bases from J, with 15 bases between. The CDR3 nucleotides read TGCAGCGTAAGGGACTCGCAGACAGAGACCCAGTACTTC. Translating it yields CSVRDSQTETQYF.

V gene TRBV30 combines with J gene TRBJ1-5, with D maybe TRBD1 (6 bases). This CDR3 is built from 14 residues. Trimming shortened V by 2 bases and J by 7 bases, and 15 bases separated the two germline ends. Germline CDR1 reads GTSNPN; CDR2 reads SVGIG (reference sequence). The CDR3 nucleotides are TGTGCCTGGAGTCCCGGGACAACAAAGCAGCCCCAGCATTTT. This sequence encodes CAWSPGTTKQPQHF.

This chain links TRBV4-2 with TRBJ1-1; D is unclear. The CDR3 extends over 16 amino acids. V was shortened by 3 bases and J by 7 bases, with 21 bases between the two germline ends. Germline assignment: CDR1 LGHNA and CDR2 YNFKEQ. The CDR3 loop reads CASSQPSASGGLEAFF. The CDR3 DNA follows: TGTGCCAGCAGCCAGCCGTCGGCGTCTGGAGGGCTTGAAGCTTTCTTT.

This clone was recorded once. CDR3 bases: TGCAGCGTTCCCAATTATTATACAGGGGGCTCACTGAACACTGAAGCTTTCTTT. Residues: CSVPNYYTGGSLNTEAFF. The rearrangement joins TRBV29-1 to TRBJ1-1; 9 nucleotides match TRBD1. The CDR3 consists of 18 residues. Trimming took 5 bases from V and 0 from J; bases not matched to a gene: 16. In germline, CDR1 is SQVTM, CDR2 ANQGSEA.

This sequence joins TRBV30 and TRBJ1-6; D is possibly TRBD1 (5 bases). V lost 3 bases and J 9 bases, leaving 18 bases between the germline ends. Germline V lookup: CDR1 GTSNPN, CDR2 SVGIG (reference sequence). This CDR3 spans 15 amino acids. CDR3 bases: TGTGCCTGGAGCGGCGGGGCTGAGAGTAGTTCACCCCTCCACTTT. Protein product: CAWSGGAESSSPLHF.

The V gene is TRBV7-8, the J gene TRBJ2-7; 10 positions match TRBD2. V was pared by 5 bases and J by 9 bases, with 16 bases of the junction left unmatched. This CDR3 region has 16 residues. Germline V gene sequence: CDR1 SGHVS, CDR2 FQNEAQ. The CDR3 here is CASSPIGLAGVLVQYF. The DNA of the CDR3 is TGTGCCAGCAGCCCCATCGGGCTAGCGGGAGTGTTAGTGCAGTACTTC.

V gene TRBV11-2 combines with J gene TRBJ2-6; a weak D match, TRBD1 (6 bases). Trimming removed 6 bases at V and 0 bases at J, with 12 bases between. The CDR3 loop spans 16 amino acids. Germline-derived CDR1 and CDR2 are SGHAT and FQNNGV. The chain's CDR3 is CASSGTPSSGANVLTF. The CDR3 bases are TGTGCCAGCAGTGGGACACCTAGCTCTGGGGCCAACGTCCTGACTTTC.

The chain employs TRBV29-1 and TRBJ2-7; TRBD1 aligns across 9 bases. This CDR3 region has 13 residues. The V segment lost 7 bases and the J segment 3 bases; nucleotides outside the gene matches: 7. Germline-derived CDR1 and CDR2 are SQVTM and ANQGSEA. The CDR3 loop reads CSASTGGYYEQYF. The CDR3 coding sequence is TGCAGCGCATCGACAGGGGGGTACTACGAGCAGTACTTC.

V and J are TRBV19 and TRBJ2-1; 10 bases map to TRBD1. The CDR3 runs to 17 residues. Germline V gene lookup returns CDR1 LNHDA and CDR2 SQIVND (reference sequence). V dropped 5 bases and J dropped 7; count of bases not matched to a gene: 14. CDR3 sequence (DNA): TGTGCCAGTAGTGCACAGTCCGGGACAGGGGTTCGGAATGAGCAGTTCTTC. Protein: CASSAQSGTGVRNEQFF.

This clone occurred once. The J gene is TRBJ1-2, the V gene TRBV2, with D unclear. CDR3 length: 13 residues. CDR1 is SNHLY, CDR2 FYNNEI, per germline. Trimming left V 4 bases short and J 2 bases short, with 8 bases between. The CDR3 DNA reads as TGTGCCAGCAGTGGGGCAGCCAACTATGGCTACACCTTC. Amino acids: CASSGAANYGYTF.

This clone was seen only once. The rearrangement uses TRBV27 and TRBJ2-7; D perhaps matches TRBD2 (5 bases). CDR1 MNHEY and CDR2 SMNVEV come from the germline V gene (reference sequence). The CDR3 has 12 residues. V lost 7 bases to trimming and J lost 1 base, with 8 bases between them. CDR3: CASKGGSYEQYF. In DNA, the CDR3 is TGTGCCAGCAAGGGCGGGTCCTACGAGCAGTACTTC.

The CDR3 spells CASDPTRASSRGYTF. The DNA of the CDR3 is TGTGCCAGCGACCCTACTCGGGCCTCCTCGCGTGGCTACACCTTC. The chain couples TRBV28 to TRBJ1-2; D gene uncertain. With 8 bases removed from V and 7 bases from J, the gap between germline ends came to 23 bases. The CDR3 consists of 15 residues. CDR1 and CDR2 (germline): MDHEN, SYDVKM.

The V call is TRBV5-1, the J call TRBJ2-1, with a tentative D call TRBD1 (6 bases). V lost 3 bases and J 0 bases, leaving 13 bases between the germline ends. Germline V gene lookup returns CDR1 SGHRS and CDR2 YFSETQ. The CDR3 has 16 amino acids. DNA for the CDR3: TGCGCCAGCAGCTCTGGGTCAGGGGCCTCCTACAATGAGCAGTTCTTC. This translates into CASSSGSGASYNEQFF.

The genes are TRBV5-5 and TRBJ2-7, with TRBD1 matching 9 bases. Germline CDR1 and CDR2: SGHKS and YYEKEE (reference sequence). The CDR3 runs to 15 residues. Trimming at V came to 3 bases and at J to 5 bases, leaving 9 bases not matched to a gene. The CDR3 region has the DNA TGTGCCAGCAGCTCAATCGACAGGGGGGGGCACGAGCAGTACTTC. It translates to CASSSIDRGGHEQYF.

This chain joins TRBV4-3 and TRBJ2-5; D is uncertain. This CDR3 is 14 amino acids long. In germline, CDR1 is LGHNA, CDR2 YSLEER. V dropped 0 bases and J dropped 3 bases, with 8 bases sitting between them. The CDR3 region has the DNA TGCGCCAGCAGCCAAGATACGGCAAAAGAGACCCAGTACTTC. Translated, it gives CASSQDTAKETQYF.

A single count supports this clone. The genes are TRBV28 and TRBJ2-2; the match to TRBD1 covers 8 bases. The CDR3 sequence is 15 residues long. V gave up 5 bases and J gave up 4 bases; unmatched junction bases: 6. CDR1 is MDHEN, CDR2 SYDVKM, per germline. The CDR3 DNA reads as TGTGCCAGCAGTCCAGGGGGCGCGAGCACCGGGGAGCTGTTTTTT. The encoded protein is CASSPGGASTGELFF.

The gene calls are TRBV4-2 and TRBJ1-6; D might be TRBD1 (5 bases). This CDR3 region has 15 residues. Trimming stripped 0 bases from V and 12 bases from J, with 15 bases between. Germline values: CDR1 LGHNA, CDR2 YNFKEQ. The DNA of the CDR3 is TGTGCCAGCAGCCAAGATTGGGGGATTGGGGAACCCCTCCACTTT. Translation gives CASSQDWGIGEPLHF.

DNA for the CDR3: TGTGCCAGCAGCTCGCCAGTGAACACTGAAGCTTTCTTT. It yields the protein CASSSPVNTEAFF. V usage is TRBV7-9 and J usage is TRBJ1-1; no definite D call. The germline CDR1 and CDR2 sequences are SEHNR and FQNEAQ (reference sequence). With 4 bases removed from V and 0 bases from J, the gap between germline ends came to 6 bases. This CDR3 contains 13 residues.

The J gene is TRBJ1-1, the V gene TRBV28; 7 bases map to TRBD1. After removal of 1 base from V and 6 bases from J, the junction contained 5 bases not matched to a gene. The CDR3 is 14 amino acids. CDR1 is MDHEN, CDR2 SYDVKM, per germline. In nucleotides, the CDR3 is TGTGCCAGCAGTTTATACCCGACAGGGTCTGAAGCTTTCTTT. Its translation: CASSLYPTGSEAFF.

This clone was counted only a few times. J is TRBJ1-2 and V is TRBV13; 10 bases fit TRBD1. This CDR3 contains 17 residues. V shed 5 bases and J 3 bases; nucleotides not matched to a gene: 12. CDR1 and CDR2 (germline): PRHDT, FYEKMQ (reference sequence). The CDR3 nucleotides read TGTGCCAGCAGCCCAACGGGGTGGGACAGGGGAGACTATGGCTACACCTTC. Translation: CASSPTGWDRGDYGYTF.